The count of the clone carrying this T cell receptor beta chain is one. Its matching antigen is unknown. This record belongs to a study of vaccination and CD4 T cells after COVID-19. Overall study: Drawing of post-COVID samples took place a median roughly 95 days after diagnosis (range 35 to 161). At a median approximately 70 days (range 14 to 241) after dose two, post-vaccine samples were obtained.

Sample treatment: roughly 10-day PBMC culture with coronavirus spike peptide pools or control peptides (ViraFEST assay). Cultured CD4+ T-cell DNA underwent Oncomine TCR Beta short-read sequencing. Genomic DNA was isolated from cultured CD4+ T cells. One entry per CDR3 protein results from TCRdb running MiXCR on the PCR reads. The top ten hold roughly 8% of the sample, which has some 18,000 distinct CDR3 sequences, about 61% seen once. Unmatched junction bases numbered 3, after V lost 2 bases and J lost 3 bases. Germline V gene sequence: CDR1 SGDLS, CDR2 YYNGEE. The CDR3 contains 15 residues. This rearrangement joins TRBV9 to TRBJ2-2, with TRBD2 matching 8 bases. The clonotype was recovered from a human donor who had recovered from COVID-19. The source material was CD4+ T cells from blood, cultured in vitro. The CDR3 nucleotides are TGTGCCAGCAGCGTCAGGGGACTAGACACCGGGGAGCTGTTTTTT. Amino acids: CASSVRGLDTGELFF. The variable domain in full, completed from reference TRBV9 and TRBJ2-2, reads DSGVTQTPKHLITATGQRVTLRCSPRSGDLSVYWYQQSLDQGLQFLIQYYNGEERAKGNILERFSAQQFPDLHSELNLSSLELGDSALYFCASSVRGLDTGELFFGEGSRLTVL.